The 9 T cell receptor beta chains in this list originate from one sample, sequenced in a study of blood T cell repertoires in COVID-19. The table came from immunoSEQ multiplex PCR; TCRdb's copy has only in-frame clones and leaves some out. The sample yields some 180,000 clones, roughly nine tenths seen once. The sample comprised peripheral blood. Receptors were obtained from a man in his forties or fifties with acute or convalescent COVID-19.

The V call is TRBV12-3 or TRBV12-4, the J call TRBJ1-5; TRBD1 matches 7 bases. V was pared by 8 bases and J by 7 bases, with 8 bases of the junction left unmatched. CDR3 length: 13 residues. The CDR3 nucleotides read TGTGCCAGCCGCGACAGGGCGCTCCAGCCCCAGCATTTT. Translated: CASRDRALQPQHF.

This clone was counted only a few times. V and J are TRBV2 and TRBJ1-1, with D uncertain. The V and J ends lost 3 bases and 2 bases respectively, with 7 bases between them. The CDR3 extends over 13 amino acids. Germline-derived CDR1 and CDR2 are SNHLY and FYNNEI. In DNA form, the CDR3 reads TGTGCCAGCAGTGACCAATTTAACACTGAAGCTTTCTTT. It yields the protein CASSDQFNTEAFF.

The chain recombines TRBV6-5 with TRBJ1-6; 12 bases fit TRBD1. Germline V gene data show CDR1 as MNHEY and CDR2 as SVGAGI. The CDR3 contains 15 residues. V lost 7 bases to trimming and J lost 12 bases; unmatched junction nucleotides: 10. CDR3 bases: TGTGCCAGCAAGGAGTGGGACAGGGGGCCGGTACCCCTCCACTTT. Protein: CASKEWDRGPVPLHF.

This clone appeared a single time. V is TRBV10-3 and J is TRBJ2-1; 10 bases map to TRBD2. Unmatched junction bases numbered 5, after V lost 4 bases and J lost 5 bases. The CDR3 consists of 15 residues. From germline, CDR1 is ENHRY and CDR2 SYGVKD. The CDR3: CAISGLAGVNNEQFF. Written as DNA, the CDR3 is TGTGCCATCAGTGGTCTAGCGGGGGTAAACAATGAGCAGTTCTTC.

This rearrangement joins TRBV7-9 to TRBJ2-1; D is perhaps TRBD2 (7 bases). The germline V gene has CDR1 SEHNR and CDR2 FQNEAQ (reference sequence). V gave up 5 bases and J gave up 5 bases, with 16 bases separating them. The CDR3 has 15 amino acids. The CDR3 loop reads CASSPRGAVHNEQFF. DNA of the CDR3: TGTGCCAGCAGCCCCCGGGGGGCCGTCCACAATGAGCAGTTCTTC. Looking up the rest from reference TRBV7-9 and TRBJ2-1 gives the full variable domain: DTGVSQNPRHKITKRGQNVTFRCDPISEHNRLYWYRQTLGQGPEFLTYFQNEAQLEKSRLLSDRFSAERPKGSFSTLEIQRTEQGDSAMYLCASSPRGAVHNEQFFGPGTRLTVL.

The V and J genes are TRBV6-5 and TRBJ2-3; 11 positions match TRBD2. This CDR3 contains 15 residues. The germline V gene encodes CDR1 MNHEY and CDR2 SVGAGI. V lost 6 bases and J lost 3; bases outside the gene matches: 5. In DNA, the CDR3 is TGTGCCAGCAGCTTAGCGGGGGGGCCAACAGATACGCAGTATTTT. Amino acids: CASSLAGGPTDTQYF.

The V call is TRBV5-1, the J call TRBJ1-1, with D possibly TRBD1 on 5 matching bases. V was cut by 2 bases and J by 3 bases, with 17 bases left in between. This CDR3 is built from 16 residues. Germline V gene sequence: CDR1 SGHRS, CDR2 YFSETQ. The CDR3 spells CASSLIDLTGDTEAFF. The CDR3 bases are TGCGCCAGCAGCTTAATCGATCTCACAGGAGACACTGAAGCTTTCTTT.

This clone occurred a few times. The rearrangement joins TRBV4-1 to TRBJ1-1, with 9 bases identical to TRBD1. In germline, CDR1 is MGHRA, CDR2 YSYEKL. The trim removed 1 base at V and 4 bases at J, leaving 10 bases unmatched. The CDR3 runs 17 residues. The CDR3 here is CASSQAGQGLSGTEAFF. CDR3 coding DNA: TGCGCCAGCAGCCAAGCAGGACAGGGGTTGTCTGGCACTGAAGCTTTCTTT.

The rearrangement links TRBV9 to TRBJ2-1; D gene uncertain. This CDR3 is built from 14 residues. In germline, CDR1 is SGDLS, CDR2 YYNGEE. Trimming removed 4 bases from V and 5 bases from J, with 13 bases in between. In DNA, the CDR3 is TGTGCCAGCAGCTCCAGAGACACGAACAATGAGCAGTTCTTC. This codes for CASSSRDTNNEQFF.